This TCR beta chain appears in the sequencing data of a study of early T cells in non-severe SARS-CoV-2 infection (dated by TCRdb to the early 2020s). About the investigation overall: Bulk RNA from unsorted whole blood was used for TCR sequencing, so alpha and beta chains could not be paired. General study outcomes and caveats: VDJdb matching was skewed toward anti-spike CD8 responses and likely underestimated virus-specific expansions by missing private and CD4 specificities.

The study was a case-control design nested within a healthcare worker cohort in London, UK, with weekly nasopharyngeal swab PCR tests and blood sampling. Between 23 and 31 March 2020, the week of the UK lockdown, healthcare workers were enrolled and then followed up weekly for as long as 16 weeks. Germline trimming: 7 bases from V, 7 bases from J; junction bases outside gene matches: 6. From the cysteine up to the phenylalanine, the CDR3 has a length of 12 residues. Of the read, only the CDR3 DNA is kept; its 36 bases are in frame from base 1. The germline V gene encodes CDR1 SQVTM and CDR2 ANQGSEA. This clonotype was recorded many times. Its target antigen remains unknown. No base-level quality is on record; no much larger clone is a single base apart. The library was produced with 5' RACE. For sequencing, a NextSeq 500 was employed. The TCR library protocol attached unique molecular identifiers to individual cDNA molecules to correct for sequencing error and PCR bias. Both TCR alpha and beta chains were sequenced, and tight co-correlation was observed between alpha and beta sequence abundances in each sample. In the paper's pipeline: Decombinator V4 was used to annotate TCR sequences for V gene, J gene and CDR3. Expanded TCRs were defined as changing significantly between any two time points under a Poisson model with p below 0.0001. Abundances of TCRs were expressed as counts per million after normalisation to the total number of TCRs sequenced in each sample. TRAV1-2 paired with TRAJ12, TRAJ20 or TRAJ33 defined MAIT TCRs, while TRAV10 paired with TRAJ18 defined iNKT TCRs. A search of VDJdb, accessed on 1 November 2021, was run for TCRs annotated to CMV, EBV and SARS-CoV-2, with TCRs annotated for multiple antigens excluded. The public reads were reprocessed in TCRdb via fastp at Q25 and MiXCR, keeping in-frame beta chains. CDR3 protein duplicates are merged, each entry listing the most common genes and DNA. The V and J calls shown here were made by TCRdb, not taken from the authors' results. For this sample the table gives some 66,000 distinct CDR3 sequences, of which approximately 8.3% were detected only once. The ten biggest clones cover more than 2.5% of the sample.

This TCR derives from an adult who was a healthcare worker with PCR-confirmed SARS-CoV-2 infection or an uninfected control (not recorded which). The chain uses TRBV29-1 and TRBJ1-4, and 7 junctional nucleotides match TRBD1. Sequenced: whole blood. The nucleotide sequence reads as follows: TGCAGCGCTACAGGGGAAGGTGAAAAACTGTTTTTT. Its coded protein is CSATGEGEKLFF.